Listed here are 25 T cell receptor beta chains from one sample, sequenced in a study of low-dose radiotherapy and immunotherapy resistance in tumors. First-strand cDNA relied on TRAV- and TRBV-specific primers spanning alpha and beta chains. A constant-region primer paired with the V-primer adapter amplified TCRs over about 19 PCR cycles. MiXCR was run by TCRdb on the reads, yielding one entry per CDR3 protein. This table has approximately 14,000 distinct CDR3 sequences, roughly 52% appearing once. Receptors were obtained from a human donor with advanced metastatic prostate, ovarian, gallbladder or colorectal cancer (not recorded which). This table probably holds off-target reads from a library built for another chain.

This chain joins TRBV29-1 and TRBJ1-2; D might be TRBD1 (5 bases). Trimming pared 6 bases from V and 4 bases from J, leaving 15 bases between. CDR3 length equals 13 residues. Germline CDR1 and CDR2: SQVTM and ANQGSEA. The CDR3 nucleotides are TGCAGCGTAGGCGGAGGGGAGGGCTATGGCTACACCTTC. Translating it yields CSVGGGEGYGYTF.

The CDR3 sequence: CASSSLDPGLHF. CDR3 nucleotide sequence: TGTGCCAGCAGTTCCCTGGACCCGGGCCTCCACTTT. The V call is TRBV12-3 or TRBV12-4, the J call TRBJ1-6; D ambiguous. The length of the CDR3 is 12 residues. The ends were cut back, 4 bases at V and 15 bases at J, with 13 bases in the middle.

The chain is built from TRBV29-1 and TRBJ2-1; 8 bases align to TRBD1. The CDR3 runs to 13 residues. CDR1 and CDR2 (germline): SQVTM, ANQGSEA. V shed 0 bases and J 16 bases; nucleotides not matched to a gene: 11. CDR3 protein: CSVEERRDRPRFF. The CDR3 nucleotides read TGCAGCGTTGAAGAAAGGAGGGACAGGCCGAGATTCTTC.

This clonotype was detected only a few times. The chain couples TRBV28 to TRBJ2-7; 7 bases map to TRBD1. This CDR3 has 13 residues. Unmatched junction bases numbered 2, after V lost 2 bases and J lost 4 bases. CDR1 is MDHEN, CDR2 SYDVKM, per germline. CDR3: CASSLGQDYEQYF. The CDR3 bases are TGTGCCAGCAGTTTAGGACAGGATTACGAGCAGTACTTC.

The V and J genes are TRBV28 and TRBJ2-6; D may be TRBD2 (5 bases). The CDR3 loop spans 14 amino acids. V was shortened by 6 bases and J by 4 bases, with 10 bases between the two germline ends. The germline V gene has CDR1 MDHEN and CDR2 SYDVKM. The DNA for the CDR3 is TGTGCCAGCAGGAAATCGGGGGGGGCCAACGTCCTGACTTTC. It translates to CASRKSGGANVLTF.

The CDR3 here is CASSLVVGARGAQYF. DNA for the CDR3: TGCGCCAGCAGCTTGGTGGTCGGGGCCCGAGGGGCCCAGTACTTC. The chain has TRBV5-1 and TRBJ2-5, with D perhaps TRBD1 or TRBD2 (5 bases each). CDR1 SGHRS and CDR2 YFSETQ come from the germline V gene. The ends were cut back, 0 bases at V and 9 bases at J, with 18 bases in the middle. The CDR3 spans 15 residues.

The chain has TRBV2 and TRBJ2-5; perhaps TRBD2 as D (5 bases). With 2 bases removed from V and 5 bases from J, the gap between germline ends came to 12 bases. This CDR3 has 14 amino acids. Germline V gene sequence: CDR1 SNHLY, CDR2 FYNNEI. CDR3 loop: CASSESGVGETQYF. In DNA, the CDR3 is TGTGCCAGCAGTGAATCCGGGGTCGGGGAGACCCAGTACTTC. Using reference TRBV2 and TRBJ2-5 for the parts outside the CDR3, the full variable domain is EPEVTQTPSHQVTQMGQEVILRCVPISNHLYFYWYRQILGQKVEFLVSFYNNEISEKSEIFDDQFSVERPDGSNFTLKIRSTKLEDSAMYFCASSESGVGETQYFGPGTRLLVL.

This clonotype has just a few counts. The DNA of the CDR3 is TGTGCCAGCACCACCGGTGAGAGGGGGCGCACAGATACGCAGTATTTT. Amino acid sequence: CASTTGERGRTDTQYF. The J gene is TRBJ2-3, the V gene TRBV6-2 or TRBV6-3, with 7 positions matching TRBD1. Per the germline V gene, CDR1 is MNHEY and CDR2 is SVGEGT. V dropped 7 bases and J dropped 1; count of bases not matched to a gene: 11. The CDR3 runs to 16 residues.

This clonotype has just a few counts. The rearrangement uses TRBV6-6 and TRBJ1-5, with a weak D call TRBD1 (6 bases). This CDR3 has 13 amino acids. The V end lost 7 bases, the J end lost 2 bases, and 9 bases lay between the germline ends. Germline-derived CDR1 and CDR2 are MNHNY and SVGAGI (reference sequence). DNA of the CDR3: TGTGCCAGCATGGGGGCCGGCAATCAGCCCCAGCATTTT. It encodes CASMGAGNQPQHF.

This clonotype is a singleton in its sample. Relative to the germline gene, one junction end is altered; a read error may explain this. The rearrangement joins TRBV2 to TRBJ2-1, with 15 nucleotides matching TRBD2. There are 17 residues in the CDR3. Looked up from germline, CDR1 is SNHLY and CDR2 is FYNNEI. CDR3 loop: CACRGLAGGGVFNEQFF. DNA of the CDR3: TGTGCCTGCAGAGGACTAGCGGGAGGGGGGGTTTTCAATGAGCAGTTCTTC.

This clonotype was observed a few times. The chain recombines TRBV18 with TRBJ2-3; D not resolved. This CDR3 is built from 14 residues. The germline V gene has CDR1 KGHSH and CDR2 LQKENI. Trimming cost V 1 base and J 6 bases, with 11 bases left between them. In DNA, the CDR3 is TGTGCCAGCTCACCACAGCCGCGTAGCGATACGCAGTATTTT. It encodes CASSPQPRSDTQYF.

This clonotype was seen only a few times. The gene calls are TRBV27 and TRBJ1-1, with D hard to call. Germline V gene lookup returns CDR1 MNHEY and CDR2 SMNVEV (reference sequence). Trimming pared 5 bases from V and 4 bases from J, leaving 8 bases between. The CDR3 length is 12 residues. CDR3 sequence reads: CASSRWGTEAFF. CDR3 nucleotide sequence: TGTGCCAGCAGTCGGTGGGGCACTGAAGCTTTCTTT.

Only one count was recorded for this clonotype. The gene calls are TRBV4-2 and TRBJ2-1; 8 nucleotides agree with TRBD2. Trimming took 3 bases from V and 4 from J; bases not matched to a gene: 8. The CDR3 contains 16 residues. From germline, CDR1 is LGHNA and CDR2 YNFKEQ. CDR3 sequence: CASSQYGTRGYNEQFF. CDR3 nucleotide sequence: TGTGCCAGCAGCCAGTACGGGACTAGGGGGTACAATGAGCAGTTCTTC.

The CDR3 region has the DNA TGTGCCAGCAGCTTACAGGGGTCCACCGGGGAGCTGTTTTTT. Translated, it gives CASSLQGSTGELFF. The V and J genes are TRBV11-2 and TRBJ2-2, with a tentative D call TRBD1 (6 bases). The germline gives CDR1 SGHAT, CDR2 FQNNGV. The CDR3 extends over 14 amino acids. Trimming shortened V by 2 bases and J by 4 bases, and 8 bases separated the two germline ends.

The V and J genes are TRBV7-9 and TRBJ1-2; D remains unclear. Germline CDR1 is SEHNR and CDR2 is FQNEAQ (reference sequence). Trimming removed 3 bases at V and 4 bases at J, with 12 bases between. The CDR3 is 14 amino acids. The CDR3 loop is CASSFRPQAYGYTF. The CDR3 nucleotides are TGTGCCAGCAGCTTTCGGCCGCAAGCCTATGGCTACACCTTC.

The chain carries TRBV7-2 and TRBJ1-6; D is uncertain. The germline V gene encodes CDR1 SGHTA and CDR2 FQGNSA. The CDR3 is 14 residues long. V lost 5 bases and J 5 bases, leaving 10 bases between the germline ends. The CDR3, as DNA: TGTGCCAGCAGCATTCGGGAAAATAATTCACCCCTCCACTTT. Protein: CASSIRENNSPLHF.

This clonotype was seen a few times. The chain couples TRBV4-1 to TRBJ2-7; 7 bases align to TRBD2. This CDR3 is built from 12 residues. CDR1 is MGHRA and CDR2 is YSYEKL in the germline V gene. The trim removed 4 bases at V and 5 bases at J, leaving 2 bases unmatched. The CDR3 spells CASSRRGDEQYF. The CDR3 bases are TGCGCCAGCAGCCGTCGGGGGGACGAGCAGTACTTC.

This clonotype showed up just a few times. The rearrangement uses TRBV3-1 and TRBJ1-1; TRBD1 is a possible D gene (5 bases). This CDR3 contains 14 residues. CDR1 and CDR2 (germline): LGHDT, YNNKEL (reference sequence). V dropped 4 bases and J dropped 7 bases, with 16 bases sitting between them. The CDR3 DNA follows: TGTGCCAGCAGCCCCCTGCAGGGAGAGGGTGAAGCTTTCTTT. Its protein product is CASSPLQGEGEAFF.

The J gene is TRBJ1-5, the V gene TRBV7-9; D uncertain. Germline CDR1 reads SEHNR; CDR2 reads FQNEAQ (reference sequence). V was cut by 5 bases and J by 3 bases, with 11 bases left in between. This CDR3 region has 14 residues. The CDR3 loop is CASSPEGYNQPQHF. The CDR3 DNA reads as TGTGCCAGCAGCCCAGAGGGTTACAATCAGCCCCAGCATTTT.

The chain couples TRBV7-2 to TRBJ2-3; D is perhaps TRBD1 (6 bases). Germline V gene sequence: CDR1 SGHTA, CDR2 FQGNSA. The V end lost 0 bases, the J end lost 3 bases, and 16 bases lay between the germline ends. CDR3 length: 17 residues. The CDR3, as DNA: TGTGCCAGCAGCTTAGCGTCTAGGGTCACAGGGACAGATACGCAGTATTTT. Translating gives CASSLASRVTGTDTQYF.

The chain couples TRBV29-1 to TRBJ2-7; 9 nucleotides agree with TRBD1. V gave up 5 bases and J gave up 2 bases; unmatched junction bases: 7. Germline V gene lookup returns CDR1 SQVTM and CDR2 ANQGSEA. CDR3 length equals 14 residues. CDR3 nucleotide sequence: TGCAGCGTTCAGGACAGGGGTTCTACCTACGAGCAGTACTTC. It encodes CSVQDRGSTYEQYF.

The rearrangement joins TRBV19 to TRBJ2-4; weak D call: TRBD2 (6 bases). V lost 2 bases, J lost 0 bases, and 14 bases lay in between. Germline loops: CDR1 LNHDA, CDR2 SQIVND (reference sequence). CDR3 length: 17 residues. The CDR3 nucleotides read TGTGCCAGTAGTATAATCATAGGAGGGGAAGCCAAAAACATTCAGTACTTC. Translating gives CASSIIIGGEAKNIQYF.

This clonotype was counted a single time. The chain recombines TRBV20-1 with TRBJ2-4; TRBD2 matches 7 bases. J gave up 0 bases and V 2 bases, and 4 bases lay outside the gene matches. Germline CDR1 is DFQATT and CDR2 is SNEGSKA (reference sequence). The CDR3 extends over 15 amino acids. The CDR3 spells CSARWTSLAKNIQYF. The CDR3 DNA reads TGCAGTGCTAGATGGACTAGTTTAGCCAAAAACATTCAGTACTTC.

This chain joins TRBV11-2 and TRBJ2-5; 10 bases match TRBD1. The CDR3 runs to 15 residues. Trimming took 5 bases from V and 5 from J; bases not matched to a gene: 8. Germline V CDR1 and CDR2: SGHAT, FQNNGV. CDR3: CASSPGQGTRETQYF. The CDR3 DNA reads TGTGCCAGCAGCCCGGGACAGGGGACGAGGGAGACCCAGTACTTC.

The V call is TRBV6-5, the J call TRBJ2-1, with 9 bases matching TRBD1. J gave up 0 bases and V 0 bases, and 0 bases lay outside the gene matches. The CDR3 loop spans 16 amino acids. From germline, CDR1 is MNHEY and CDR2 SVGAGI. The CDR3 sequence: CASSYSTGGSYNEQFF. CDR3 in DNA: TGTGCCAGCAGTTACTCGACAGGGGGCTCCTACAATGAGCAGTTCTTC.